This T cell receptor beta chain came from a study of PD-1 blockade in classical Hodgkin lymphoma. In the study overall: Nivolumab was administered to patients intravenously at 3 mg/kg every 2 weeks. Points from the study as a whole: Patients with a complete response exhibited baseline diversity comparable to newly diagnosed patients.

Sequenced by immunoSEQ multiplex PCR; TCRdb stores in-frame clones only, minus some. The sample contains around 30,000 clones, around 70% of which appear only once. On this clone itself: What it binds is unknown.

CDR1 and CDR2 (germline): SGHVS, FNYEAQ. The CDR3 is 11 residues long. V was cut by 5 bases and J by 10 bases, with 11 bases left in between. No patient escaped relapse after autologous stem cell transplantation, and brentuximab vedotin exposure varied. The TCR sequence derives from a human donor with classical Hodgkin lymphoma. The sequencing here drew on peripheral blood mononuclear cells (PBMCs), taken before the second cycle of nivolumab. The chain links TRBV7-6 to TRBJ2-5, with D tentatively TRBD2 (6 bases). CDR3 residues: CASSQGLVQYF. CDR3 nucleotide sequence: TGTGCCAGCAGCCAGGGACTTGTCCAGTACTTC.